These 12 T cell receptor beta chains were sequenced from one sample in a study of T cell changes during pregnancy in multiple sclerosis. Assay: immunoSEQ multiplex PCR; the TCRdb copy retains only in-frame clones and omits some. The data hold some 110,000 clones, with around nine tenths observed a single time. This specimen was peripheral blood, taken in the third trimester of pregnancy. Receptors originate from a female donor with multiple sclerosis, enrolled in a pregnancy study.

This chain uses TRBV2 with TRBJ2-7; D ambiguous. Per the germline V gene, CDR1 is SNHLY and CDR2 is FYNNEI. The CDR3 is 14 residues long. The V end lost 6 bases, the J end lost 1 base, and 13 bases lay between the germline ends. The chain's CDR3 is CASSRDFSSYEQYF. CDR3 DNA sequence: TGTGCCAGCAGCCGTGACTTCTCTTCCTACGAGCAGTACTTC. The whole variable domain, remainder taken from reference TRBV2 and TRBJ2-7, is EPEVTQTPSHQVTQMGQEVILRCVPISNHLYFYWYRQILGQKVEFLVSFYNNEISEKSEIFDDQFSVERPDGSNFTLKIRSTKLEDSAMYFCASSRDFSSYEQYFGPGTRLTVT.

This chain connects TRBV5-4 to TRBJ2-5, with TRBD2 identical over 16 bases. V trimming: 3 bases; J trimming: 5 bases; junction bases outside the gene matches: 4. The CDR3 covers 16 residues. Germline V gene data show CDR1 as SGHNT and CDR2 as YYREEE (reference sequence). This CDR3 is CASSWGLAGGGETQYF. CDR3 nucleotide sequence: TGTGCCAGCAGCTGGGGACTAGCGGGGGGGGGTGAGACCCAGTACTTC.

The V gene is TRBV5-4, the J gene TRBJ2-3; D is perhaps TRBD2 (6 bases). Germline assignment: CDR1 SGHNT and CDR2 YYREEE (reference sequence). The V end was cut by 4 bases, the J end by 2 bases, with 11 bases between. This CDR3 region has 14 residues. The CDR3 region is CASSPWTTTDTQYF. The CDR3 bases are TGTGCCAGCAGCCCGTGGACTACCACAGATACGCAGTATTTT.

The chain employs TRBV6-4 and TRBJ1-2, with D perhaps matching TRBD1 (6 bases). The CDR3 length is 14 residues. Trimming pared 2 bases from V and 3 bases from J, leaving 10 bases between. Germline values: CDR1 MRHNA, CDR2 SNTAGT. CDR3 DNA: TGTGCCAGCAGTGACCCGCCAGGGGACTATGGCTACACCTTC. This codes for CASSDPPGDYGYTF.

The V and J genes are TRBV30 and TRBJ1-1; the D is unclear. CDR1 is GTSNPN and CDR2 is SVGIG in the germline V gene (reference sequence). There are 14 residues in the CDR3. Trimming cost V 2 bases and J 5 bases, with 15 bases left between them. The CDR3 is CAWSFFLGETEAFF. CDR3 nucleotides: TGTGCCTGGAGTTTCTTCCTCGGAGAGACTGAAGCTTTCTTT.

This clone has a single count. The rearrangement joins TRBV19 to TRBJ2-4, with 7 bases fitting TRBD1. The germline V gene encodes CDR1 LNHDA and CDR2 SQIVND (reference sequence). The CDR3 runs to 17 residues. With 8 bases clipped from V and 0 bases from J, the junction kept 13 bases outside the gene matches. The CDR3 DNA reads TGTGCCAGTCCGCCGGCGGTGGCAGGGGGAGCCAAAAACATTCAGTACTTC. It encodes CASPPAVAGGAKNIQYF.

The genes are TRBV5-6 and TRBJ2-1, with D possibly being TRBD2 (6 bases). This CDR3 contains 17 residues. Deletions cut 3 bases from V and 6 bases from J, with 22 bases between. Germline CDR1 and CDR2: SGHDT and YYEEEE. CDR3 amino acids: CASSSFGSGADGNEQFF. In nucleotides, the CDR3 is TGTGCCAGCAGCTCTTTCGGGAGCGGAGCCGACGGCAATGAGCAGTTCTTC.

V gene TRBV15 combines with J gene TRBJ2-7; possibly TRBD1 for D (5 bases). V was trimmed by 0 bases and J by 5 bases, leaving 8 bases between them. Germline V lookup: CDR1 LNHNV, CDR2 YYDKDF (reference sequence). CDR3 length: 13 amino acids. CDR3 amino acids: CATSRDRAHEQYF. DNA of the CDR3: TGTGCCACCAGCAGAGACAGGGCCCACGAGCAGTACTTC.

This clone was seen only once. The chain recombines TRBV19 with TRBJ1-5, with no clear D. V was cut by 3 bases and J by 1 base, with 19 bases left in between. This CDR3 contains 18 residues. The germline CDR1 and CDR2 sequences are LNHDA and SQIVND (reference sequence). In nucleotides, the CDR3 is TGTGCCAGTAGTATGAGGGCCGGCGTACCTGGAAGCAATCAGCCCCAGCATTTT. This codes for CASSMRAGVPGSNQPQHF.

This chain links TRBV7-8 with TRBJ2-5; 9 positions agree with TRBD2. The J segment lost 4 bases and the V segment lost 6 bases, leaving 12 bases of the junction unmatched. Looked up from germline, CDR1 is SGHVS and CDR2 is FQNEAQ. The CDR3 loop spans 16 amino acids. The CDR3 nucleotides read TGTGCCAGCAGGCCCGGTGGCGGGGGGGCCCCAGAGACCCAGTACTTC. Amino acid sequence: CASRPGGGGAPETQYF.

The gene calls are TRBV5-1 and TRBJ2-7; 9 bases align to TRBD1. The CDR3 is 15 residues long. Per germline, CDR1 SGHRS and CDR2 YFSETQ. Trimming at V came to 4 bases and at J to 8 bases, leaving 13 bases not matched to a gene. CDR3 coding DNA: TGCGCCAGCAGCCCCGACCCGGGACAGGGAATCAAGCAGTACTTC. This codes for CASSPDPGQGIKQYF.

The J gene is TRBJ2-5, the V gene TRBV5-4; 9 bases are shared with TRBD1. V dropped 4 bases and J dropped 3; count of bases not matched to a gene: 7. The CDR3 runs 15 residues. Germline V CDR1 and CDR2: SGHNT, YYREEE (reference sequence). In DNA, the CDR3 is TGTGCCAGCAGCCGCGGACAGGGGATGGAAGAGACCCAGTACTTC. Translated: CASSRGQGMEETQYF.